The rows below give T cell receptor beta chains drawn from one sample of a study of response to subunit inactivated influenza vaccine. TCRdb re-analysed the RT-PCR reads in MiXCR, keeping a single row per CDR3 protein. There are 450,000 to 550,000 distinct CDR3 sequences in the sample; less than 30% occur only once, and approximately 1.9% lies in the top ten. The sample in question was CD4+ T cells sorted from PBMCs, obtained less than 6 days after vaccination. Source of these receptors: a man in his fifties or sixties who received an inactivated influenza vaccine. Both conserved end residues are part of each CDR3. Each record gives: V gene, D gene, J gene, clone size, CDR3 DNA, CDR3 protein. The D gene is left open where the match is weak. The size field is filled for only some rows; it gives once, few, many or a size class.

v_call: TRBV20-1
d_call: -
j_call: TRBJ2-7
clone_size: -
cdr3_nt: TGCAGTGCCGTCGGGACCGCAAAGAGTCACTTC
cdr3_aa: CSAVGTAKSHF

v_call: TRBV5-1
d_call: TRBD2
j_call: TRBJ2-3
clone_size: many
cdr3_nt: TGCGCCAGCAGCACCGGGACTAGCGGGGGGGCGGATACGCAGTATTTT
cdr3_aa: CASSTGTSGGADTQYF

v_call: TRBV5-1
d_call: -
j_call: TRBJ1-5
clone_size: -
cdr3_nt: TGCGCCAGCAGCTTGGCCTCAGCAAGCAATCAGCCCCAGCATTTT
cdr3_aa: CASSLASASNQPQHF

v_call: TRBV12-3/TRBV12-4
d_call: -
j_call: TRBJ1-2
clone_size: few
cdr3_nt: TGTGCCAGCACCCTAGGGCGCCTCACGAGCTATGGCTACACCTTC
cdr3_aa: CASTLGRLTSYGYTF

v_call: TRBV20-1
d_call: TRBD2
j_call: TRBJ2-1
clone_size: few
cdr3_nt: TGCAGTGCTAGGGTAGGACTAGCGGGGGGGTCTAATGAGCAGTTCTTC
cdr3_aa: CSARVGLAGGSNEQFF

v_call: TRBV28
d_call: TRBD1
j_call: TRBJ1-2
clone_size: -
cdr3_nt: TGTGCCAGCAGTCGCGACAGGGTCTATGGCTACACCTTC
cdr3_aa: CASSRDRVYGYTF

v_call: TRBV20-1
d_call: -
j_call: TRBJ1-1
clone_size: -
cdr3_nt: TGCAGTGCACCGGCTGGGGGCGAAGGCACTGAAGCTTTCTTT
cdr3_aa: CSAPAGGEGTEAFF

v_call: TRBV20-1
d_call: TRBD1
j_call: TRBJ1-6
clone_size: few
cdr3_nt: TGCAGTGCTTCCCCCGGACAGGGATATAATTCACCCCTCCACTTT
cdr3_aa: CSASPGQGYNSPLHF

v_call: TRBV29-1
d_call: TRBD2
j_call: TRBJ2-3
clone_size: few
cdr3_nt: TGCAGCGTCCTTATAGCGGGGGCCCTCACAGATACGCAGTATTTT
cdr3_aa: CSVLIAGALTDTQYF

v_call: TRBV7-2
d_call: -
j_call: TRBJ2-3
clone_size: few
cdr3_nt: TGTGCCAGCAGCTCACAGTGGAGAGAGACAGATACGCAGTATTTT
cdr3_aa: CASSSQWRETDTQYF

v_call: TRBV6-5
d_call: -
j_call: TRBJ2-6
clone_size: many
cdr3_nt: TGTGCCAGCAGTTATAGGGAGCTCTCTGGGGCCAACGTCCTGACTTTC
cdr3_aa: CASSYRELSGANVLTF

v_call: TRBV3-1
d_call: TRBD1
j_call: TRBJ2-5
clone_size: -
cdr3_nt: TGTGCCAGCAACCGGGACAGTACGGGGGAGACCCAGTACTTC
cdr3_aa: CASNRDSTGETQYF

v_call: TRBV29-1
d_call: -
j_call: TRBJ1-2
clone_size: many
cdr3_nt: TGCAGCGTTACGGGGGCGGATGGCTACACCTTC
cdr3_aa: CSVTGADGYTF

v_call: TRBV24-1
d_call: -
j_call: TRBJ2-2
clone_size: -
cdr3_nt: TGTGCCACCAGTGCGCAGGGGCTGAACACCGGGGAGCAGTTTTTT
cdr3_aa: CATSAQGLNTGEQFF

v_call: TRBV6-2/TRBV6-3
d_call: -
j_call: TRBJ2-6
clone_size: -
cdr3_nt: TGTGCCAGCCTTGCGAGGCGTGATGGGGCCAACGTCCTGACTTTC
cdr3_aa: CASLARRDGANVLTF

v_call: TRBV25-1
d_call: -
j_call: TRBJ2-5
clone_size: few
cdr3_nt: TGTGCCAGCAGTGAATCAGTTACCTACCCCGACGAGACCCAGTACTTC
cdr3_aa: CASSESVTYPDETQYF

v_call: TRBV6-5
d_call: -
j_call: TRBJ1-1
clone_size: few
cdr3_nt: TGTGCCAGCAGTTACTCGGGGCACCCGAACACTGAAGCTTTCTTT
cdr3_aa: CASSYSGHPNTEAFF

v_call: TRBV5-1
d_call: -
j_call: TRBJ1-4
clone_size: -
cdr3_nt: TGCGCCAGCAGCTTGTTCAGTGCAACTAATGAAAAACTGTTTTTT
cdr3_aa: CASSLFSATNEKLFF

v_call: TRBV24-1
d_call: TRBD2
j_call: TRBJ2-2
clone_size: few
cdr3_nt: TGTGCCACCAGTGATGCTAGCGGGAGCTCGTACACCGGGGAGCTGTTTTTT
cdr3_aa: CATSDASGSSYTGELFF

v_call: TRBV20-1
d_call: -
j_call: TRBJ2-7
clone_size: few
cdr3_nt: TGCAGTGCTAGCCCCGGTAGCGGCTTAGGCGGCTACGAGCAGTACTTC
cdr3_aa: CSASPGSGLGGYEQYF

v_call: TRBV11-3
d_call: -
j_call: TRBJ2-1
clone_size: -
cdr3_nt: TGTGCCAGCAGCTCGGACCCGGGGGTCGAGCAGTTCTTC
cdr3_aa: CASSSDPGVEQFF

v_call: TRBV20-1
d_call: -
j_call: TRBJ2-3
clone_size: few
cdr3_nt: TGCAGTGCTAACAGGGGCGGGGGAATGCATACGCAGTATTTT
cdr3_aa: CSANRGGGMHTQYF

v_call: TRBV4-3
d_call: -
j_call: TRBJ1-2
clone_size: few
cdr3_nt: TGCGCCAGCAGCCAAGATGGCGGGGGCTACACCTTC
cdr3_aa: CASSQDGGGYTF

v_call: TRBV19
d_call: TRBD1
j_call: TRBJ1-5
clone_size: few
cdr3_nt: TGTGCCACGACAGGGGATAGGGGGCCCCAGCATTTT
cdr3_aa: CATTGDRGPQHF

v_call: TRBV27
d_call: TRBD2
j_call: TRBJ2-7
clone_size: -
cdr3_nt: TGTGCCAGCAGTTTACTGTCGAGCGGGGGGTTATTTAGCTCCTACGAGCAGTACTTC
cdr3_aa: CASSLLSSGGLFSSYEQYF

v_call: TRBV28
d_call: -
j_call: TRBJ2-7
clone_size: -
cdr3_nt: TGTGCCAGCAGTTTATCACCCCGCGGGGTTTACGAGCAGTACTTC
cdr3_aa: CASSLSPRGVYEQYF

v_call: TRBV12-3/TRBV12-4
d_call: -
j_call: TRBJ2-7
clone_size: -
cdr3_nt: TGTGCCAGCAGTTTAAGGGAAAGCTCCTACGAGCAGTACTTC
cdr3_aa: CASSLRESSYEQYF

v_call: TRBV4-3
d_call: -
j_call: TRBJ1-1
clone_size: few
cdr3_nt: TGCGCCAGCAGCCAAGATTTTCAGGGCAGGATGAACACTGAAGCTTTCTTT
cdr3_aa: CASSQDFQGRMNTEAFF

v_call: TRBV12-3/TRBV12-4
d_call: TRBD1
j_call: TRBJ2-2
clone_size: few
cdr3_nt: TGTGCCAGCAGTTCTGGGACAGGGAGGGCCGGGGAGCTGTTTTTT
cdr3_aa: CASSSGTGRAGELFF

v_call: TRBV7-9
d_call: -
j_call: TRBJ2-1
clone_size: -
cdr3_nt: TGTGCCAGCAGCTTAGCGGGACGGGGCTGGCAGTTCTTC
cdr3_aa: CASSLAGRGWQFF

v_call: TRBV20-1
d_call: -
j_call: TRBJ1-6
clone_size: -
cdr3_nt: TGCAGTGCTGACAGGCGCGCAGGGAATTCACCCCTCCACTTT
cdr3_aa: CSADRRAGNSPLHF

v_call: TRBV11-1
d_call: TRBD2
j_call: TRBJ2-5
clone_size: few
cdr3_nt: TGTGCCAGCAGCGCGGGGACTAGCGGGAGGGCCTTTCCAGAGACCCAGTACTTC
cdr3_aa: CASSAGTSGRAFPETQYF

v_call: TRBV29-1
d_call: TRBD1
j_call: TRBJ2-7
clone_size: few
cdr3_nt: TGCAGCGTTAAAGAGGGACAGGGCCTCTACGAGCAGTACTTC
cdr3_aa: CSVKEGQGLYEQYF

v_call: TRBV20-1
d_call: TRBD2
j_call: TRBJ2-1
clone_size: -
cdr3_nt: TGCAGTCCTAGCGGGGGGGATTACAATGAGCAGTTCTTC
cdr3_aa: CSPSGGDYNEQFF

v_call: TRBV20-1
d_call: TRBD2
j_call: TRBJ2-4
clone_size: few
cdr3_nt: TGCAGCTTTTGGACTAGCGAGGCCAAAAACATTCAGTACTTC
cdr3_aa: CSFWTSEAKNIQYF

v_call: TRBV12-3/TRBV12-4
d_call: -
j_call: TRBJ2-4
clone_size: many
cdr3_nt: TGTGCCAGCAGTCCCAGACAAACAGGGAAAGGCATTCAGTACTTC
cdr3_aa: CASSPRQTGKGIQYF

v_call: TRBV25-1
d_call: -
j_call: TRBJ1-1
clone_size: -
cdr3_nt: TGTGCCAGCAGTAACCTAGGGCAGGGCACTGAAGCTTTCTTT
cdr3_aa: CASSNLGQGTEAFF

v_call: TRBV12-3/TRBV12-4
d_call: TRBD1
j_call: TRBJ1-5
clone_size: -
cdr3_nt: TGTGCCAGCAGCCGGACAGGGGTTGGTCAGCCCCAGCATTTT
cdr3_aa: CASSRTGVGQPQHF

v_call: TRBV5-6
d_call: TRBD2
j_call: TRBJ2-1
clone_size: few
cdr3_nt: TGTGCCAGCAGCTTGGTTGCGGGGGGGCCGTATGAGCAGTTCTTC
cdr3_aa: CASSLVAGGPYEQFF

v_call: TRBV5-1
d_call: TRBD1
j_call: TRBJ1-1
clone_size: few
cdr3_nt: TGCGCCAGCAGCTTGGGACAGGGGGCCTTGAACACTGAAGCTTTCTTT
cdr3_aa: CASSLGQGALNTEAFF

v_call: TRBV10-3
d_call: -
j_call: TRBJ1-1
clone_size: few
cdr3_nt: TGTGCCATCAGTGAAGAGAAGAACACTGAAGCTTTCTTT
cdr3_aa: CAISEEKNTEAFF